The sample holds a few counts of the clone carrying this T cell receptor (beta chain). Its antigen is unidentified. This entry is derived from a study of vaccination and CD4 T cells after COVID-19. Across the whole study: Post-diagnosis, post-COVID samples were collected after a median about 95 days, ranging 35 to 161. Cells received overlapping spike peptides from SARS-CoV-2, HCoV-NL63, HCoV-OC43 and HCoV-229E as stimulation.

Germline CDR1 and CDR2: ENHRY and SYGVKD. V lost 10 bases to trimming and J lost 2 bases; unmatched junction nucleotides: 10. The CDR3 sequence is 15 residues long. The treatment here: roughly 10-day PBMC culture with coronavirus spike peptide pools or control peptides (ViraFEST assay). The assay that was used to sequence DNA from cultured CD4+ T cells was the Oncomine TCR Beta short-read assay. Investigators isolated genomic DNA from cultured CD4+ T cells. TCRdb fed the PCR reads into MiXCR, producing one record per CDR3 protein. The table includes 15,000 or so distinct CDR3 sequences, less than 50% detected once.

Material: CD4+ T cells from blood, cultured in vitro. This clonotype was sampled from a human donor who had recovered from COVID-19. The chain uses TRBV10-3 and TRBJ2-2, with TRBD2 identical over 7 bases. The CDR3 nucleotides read TGTGCCACCGGCCGTGGGGGACTAAACACCGGGGAGCTGTTTTTT. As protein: CATGRGGLNTGELFF.